Presented here are 22 T cell receptor beta chains from one specimen sequenced in a study of blood T cell repertoires in COVID-19. Assay used: immunoSEQ multiplex PCR; TCRdb lists only in-frame clones, some missing. Of over 200,000 clones in the sample, less than 90% were seen once. Material for sequencing was peripheral blood. The origin of the receptors is a man aged 35 to 55 with active or convalescent COVID-19.

V and J are TRBV7-2 and TRBJ2-7; unclear D gene. Deletions cut 0 bases from V and 3 bases from J, with 6 bases between. The length of the CDR3 is 13 residues. Per germline, CDR1 SGHTA and CDR2 FQGNSA. The DNA for the CDR3 is TGTGCCAGCAGCTTAGCCCCGGGCTACGAGCAGTACTTC. This encodes CASSLAPGYEQYF.

This chain joins TRBV15 and TRBJ2-2, with D possibly being TRBD2 (6 bases). Germline V CDR1 and CDR2: LNHNV, YYDKDF (reference sequence). V lost 3 bases, J lost 0 bases, and 17 bases lay in between. The CDR3 is 18 residues long. The CDR3 DNA is TGTGCCACCAGCAGCCTACCGGGACTTAGGGCGAACACCGGGGAGCTGTTTTTT. This encodes CATSSLPGLRANTGELFF.

The chain has TRBV19 and TRBJ1-1, with 8 bases that match TRBD1. Germline CDR1 LNHDA, CDR2 SQIVND (reference sequence). The J segment lost 5 bases and the V segment lost 5 bases, leaving 7 bases of the junction unmatched. This CDR3 region has 14 residues. The CDR3 DNA reads TGTGCCAGTAGTCTGCAGGGGGCGAGGACTGAAGCTTTCTTT. It encodes CASSLQGARTEAFF.

V gene TRBV9 combines with J gene TRBJ1-2; tentatively, D is TRBD1 (5 bases). Germline V gene sequence: CDR1 SGDLS, CDR2 YYNGEE. V lost 0 bases and J lost 7, with 13 bases in between. This CDR3 spans 14 amino acids. The CDR3 DNA reads as TGTGCCAGCAGCGTAGGGGGCAGTAGCCGTGGCTACACCTTC. Translating gives CASSVGGSSRGYTF.

This clone was picked up one time. The rearrangement joins TRBV27 to TRBJ1-1; 7 positions agree with TRBD1. There are 13 residues in the CDR3. Germline trimming cut 5 bases from V and 5 bases from J; bases unmatched to any gene: 5. Germline CDR1 is MNHEY and CDR2 is SMNVEV (reference sequence). In DNA, the CDR3 is TGTGCCAGCAGTCTCACAGGGGTTACTGAAGCTTTCTTT. Its translation: CASSLTGVTEAFF.

The CDR3 DNA follows: TGTGCCAGCAGCGTAGGCGGCGGGGGGCTATGGGGCTACACCTTC. Its protein is CASSVGGGGLWGYTF. This sequence joins TRBV7-8 and TRBJ1-2; D is possibly TRBD1 (6 bases). CDR3 length: 15 residues. The germline V and J ends were trimmed by 5 bases and 8 bases, with 21 bases remaining between them. Germline V gene sequence: CDR1 SGHVS, CDR2 FQNEAQ.

J is TRBJ1-4 and V is TRBV4-1, with 10 bases matching TRBD1. The CDR3 spans 16 residues. The V and J ends lost 4 bases and 7 bases, in that order; junction bases with no gene match: 9. CDR1 is MGHRA, CDR2 YSYEKL, per germline. The CDR3 spells CASSPNTGTGAEKLFF. The DNA for the CDR3 is TGCGCCAGCAGCCCCAATACCGGGACAGGGGCTGAAAAACTGTTTTTT.

The rearrangement joins TRBV19 to TRBJ1-4; perhaps TRBD1 as D (5 bases). Trimming took 4 bases from V and 8 from J, leaving 14 bases between them. Germline V lookup: CDR1 LNHDA, CDR2 SQIVND (reference sequence). The CDR3 runs 14 residues. CDR3 DNA: TGTGCCAGTAGTACCAGGGCTCTGCGCGAAAAACTGTTTTTT. Translation: CASSTRALREKLFF.

The chain couples TRBV27 to TRBJ1-1, with 11 bases matching TRBD1. The V gene end was trimmed by 2 bases and the J gene end by 3 bases; junction bases not matched to a gene: 2. The CDR3 runs to 15 residues. Germline-derived CDR1 and CDR2 are MNHEY and SMNVEV (reference sequence). The CDR3 loop is CASSLGTGGDTEAFF. The CDR3 region has the DNA TGTGCCAGCAGTTTAGGGACAGGGGGAGACACTGAAGCTTTCTTT.

The genes are TRBV25-1 and TRBJ1-1; D is perhaps TRBD1 (6 bases). Per germline, CDR1 MGHDK and CDR2 SYGVNS. V gave up 3 bases and J gave up 3 bases, with 11 bases separating them. The CDR3 has 14 residues. The CDR3: CASSETGGDTEAFF. CDR3 nucleotides: TGTGCCAGCAGTGAGACAGGCGGCGACACTGAAGCTTTCTTT. The variable domain in full, completed from reference TRBV25-1 and TRBJ1-1, reads EADIYQTPRYLVIGTGKKITLECSQTMGHDKMYWYQQDPGMELHLIHYSYGVNSTEKGDLSSESTVSRIRTEHFPLTLESARPSHTSQYLCASSETGGDTEAFFGQGTRLTVV.

V usage is TRBV5-1 and J usage is TRBJ1-4; 7 bases are a match to TRBD1. V was pared by 5 bases and J by 8 bases, with 12 bases of the junction left unmatched. The germline V gene has CDR1 SGHRS and CDR2 YFSETQ. CDR3 length equals 15 residues. This CDR3 is CASRQGGRGNEKLFF. The CDR3 bases are TGCGCCAGCAGACAGGGAGGCAGGGGGAACGAAAAACTGTTTTTT.

This sequence joins TRBV5-4 and TRBJ1-2; D unclear. Looked up from germline, CDR1 is SGHNT and CDR2 is YYREEE (reference sequence). The CDR3 totals 14 residues. V lost 3 bases to trimming and J lost 5 bases, with 14 bases between them. The CDR3 region is CASSSGSVGYGYTF. The CDR3 region has the DNA TGTGCCAGCAGCTCCGGGTCTGTTGGGTATGGCTACACCTTC.

The chain carries TRBV5-1 and TRBJ1-1, with a weak D call TRBD1 (6 bases). The germline gives CDR1 SGHRS, CDR2 YFSETQ. Trimming cost V 1 base and J 3 bases, with 13 bases left between them. This CDR3 is built from 15 residues. The chain's CDR3 is CASSLSPGEHTEAFF. CDR3 sequence (DNA): TGCGCCAGCAGCTTGTCCCCAGGGGAACACACTGAAGCTTTCTTT.

This chain joins TRBV28 and TRBJ1-1; D not resolved. The CDR3 is 15 amino acids. Trimming removed 2 bases from V and 4 bases from J, with 14 bases in between. In germline, CDR1 is MDHEN, CDR2 SYDVKM. CDR3 DNA: TGTGCCAGCAGTTTAAGGCGACTTACCTCCACTGAAGCTTTCTTT. Translating it yields CASSLRRLTSTEAFF. The full variable domain, with the rest looked up from reference TRBV28 and TRBJ1-1, is DVKVTQSSRYLVKRTGEKVFLECVQDMDHENMFWYRQDPGLGLRLIYFSYDVKMKEKGDIPEGYSVSREKKERFSLILESASTNQTSMYLCASSLRRLTSTEAFFGQGTRLTVV.

This chain joins TRBV27 and TRBJ1-2; TRBD1 matches at 7 bases. The germline gives CDR1 MNHEY, CDR2 SMNVEV (reference sequence). V was clipped by 5 bases and J by 7 bases; unmatched bases: 13. The CDR3 length is 15 residues. CDR3 region: CASSPGLKGAGGYTF. Here the CDR3 DNA reads TGTGCCAGCAGTCCAGGACTTAAGGGGGCGGGTGGCTACACCTTC.

About this clone itself: Other DNA sequences from this sample encode an identical CDR3 as well. This chain connects TRBV4-1 to TRBJ2-2; 7 nucleotides align to TRBD2. The germline CDR1 and CDR2 sequences are MGHRA and YSYEKL. The trim removed 1 base at V and 1 base at J, leaving 0 bases unmatched. The CDR3 loop spans 15 amino acids. Here the CDR3 reads CASSQASGNTGELFF. As DNA, the CDR3 is TGCGCCAGCAGCCAAGCTAGCGGGAACACCGGGGAGCTGTTTTTT.

The rearrangement links TRBV11-2 to TRBJ1-1; no reliable D call. The CDR3 length is 16 residues. Germline V gene lookup returns CDR1 SGHAT and CDR2 FQNNGV. The V end lost 3 bases, the J end lost 0 bases, and 14 bases lay between the germline ends. The CDR3 region is CASSFALREMNTEAFF. The CDR3 coding sequence is TGTGCCAGCAGCTTTGCCCTGCGCGAAATGAACACTGAAGCTTTCTTT.

The chain is built from TRBV28 and TRBJ1-2; the D is unclear. CDR1 and CDR2 from the germline V gene are MDHEN and SYDVKM. The CDR3 runs to 14 residues. V was pared by 3 bases and J by 1 base, with 9 bases between. CDR3 nucleotide sequence: TGTGCCAGCAGTTTGGGCAGGATTAACTATGGCTACACCTTC. Encoded protein: CASSLGRINYGYTF.

The chain joins TRBV20-1 to TRBJ1-1; maybe TRBD1 (5 bases). The CDR3 length is 13 residues. V was pared by 3 bases and J by 3 bases, with 11 bases between. Per the germline V gene, CDR1 is DFQATT and CDR2 is SNEGSKA (reference sequence). CDR3: CSASVGRDTEAFF. The DNA of the CDR3 is TGCAGTGCTAGTGTGGGCAGGGACACTGAAGCTTTCTTT.

Only a few counts were recorded for this clone. This rearrangement joins TRBV28 to TRBJ1-2, with 7 bases lining up with TRBD1. The CDR3 totals 14 residues. CDR1 MDHEN and CDR2 SYDVKM come from the germline V gene. V lost 6 bases, J lost 6 bases, and 10 bases stayed unmatched. CDR3 sequence reads: CASSVTGATDGYTF. The CDR3, as DNA: TGTGCCAGCAGCGTCACAGGGGCCACCGATGGCTACACCTTC.

In DNA, the CDR3 is TGTGCCACCAGCAGAACTACGATAGGGGGTGATGAAAAACTGTTTTTT. Protein product: CATSRTTIGGDEKLFF. The chain employs TRBV15 and TRBJ1-4; perhaps TRBD1 as D (6 bases). From germline, CDR1 is LNHNV and CDR2 YYDKDF (reference sequence). CDR3 size: 16 residues. The V end lost 2 bases, the J end lost 6 bases, and 16 bases lay between the germline ends.

This clone was recorded many times. The V gene is TRBV7-9, the J gene TRBJ1-1, with D possibly TRBD1 on 5 matching bases. Germline V lookup: CDR1 SEHNR, CDR2 FQNEAQ (reference sequence). V lost 3 bases and J 2 bases, leaving 10 bases between the germline ends. CDR3 length: 14 amino acids. The CDR3 loop is CASSFGDRNTEAFF. The DNA for the CDR3 is TGTGCCAGCAGCTTCGGTGACAGAAACACTGAAGCTTTCTTT.